The entry below gives a single TCR beta chain sequence along with its context. V was cut by 7 bases and J by 1 base, with 7 bases left in between. Germline CDR1 SEHNR, CDR2 FQNEAQ (reference sequence). The CDR3 extends over 13 amino acids. The record originates from a study of T cells in Graves' hyperthyroidism and ophthalmopathy. TCR beta CDR3 regions were amplified from RNA transcripts. Researchers ran a first-round RT-PCR on the TCR CDR3 using the HTBI primer set. TCRdb fed the multiplex PCR reads into MiXCR, producing one record per CDR3 protein. The sample includes hundreds of thousands of distinct CDR3 sequences, roughly 20% of them seen just once.

This TCR was sampled from a woman aged 50 to 60 with Graves' hyperthyroidism that later progressed to Graves' ophthalmopathy. The V gene is TRBV7-9, the J gene TRBJ2-2; D not certain. Sequencing input: blood. DNA of the CDR3: TGTGCCAGCAACTGGGTGAACACCGGGGAGCTGTTTTTT. It codes for CASNWVNTGELFF. Based on the CDR3 plus reference TRBV7-9 and TRBJ2-2, the full variable domain is DTGVSQNPRHKITKRGQNVTFRCDPISEHNRLYWYRQTLGQGPEFLTYFQNEAQLEKSRLLSDRFSAERPKGSFSTLEIQRTEQGDSAMYLCASNWVNTGELFFGEGSRLTVL.